This T cell receptor (beta chain) was obtained from a study of blood T cell repertoires in COVID-19. Study information: There were acute and convalescent COVID-19 samples, and they came from the United States, Italy and Spain. T cells, B-cell-depleted T cells, or PBMCs supplied cDNA or gDNA.

Authors' analysis steps: Amplified reference gene primers provided the basis for estimating nucleated cell counts. The method was immunoSEQ multiplex PCR; TCRdb's version includes in-frame clones alone and lacks a portion of them. V, J and clone size are those of that table, while D and trimming were read from the DNA. The repertoire holds around 130,000 clones, around 82% seen once, with approximately 1.5% in the top ten. V trimming: 6 bases; J trimming: 8 bases; junction bases outside the gene matches: 12. Germline V lookup: CDR1 LGHDT, CDR2 YNNKEL (reference sequence). CDR3 length: 14 residues. The chain joins TRBV3-1 (or the pseudogene TRBV3-2) to TRBJ1-2, with 7 positions matching TRBD1. Sequenced sample: peripheral blood. The origin of this receptor is a man in his sixties with acute or convalescent COVID-19. This chain's CDR3 is CASSPAGRGVGYTF. CDR3 DNA: TGTGCCAGCAGTCCCGCGGGCAGGGGGGTCGGCTACACCTTC.